The source of this T cell receptor beta chain is a study of shared clonotypes between healthy human individuals. Whole-study context: Per-donor plates numbered three CD4 naive, three CD4 memory, two CD8 naive and one CD8 memory. Study outcomes and limitations: Clonotypes shared by all four donors outscored non-shared clonotypes in generation probability. Tissue TCR repertoires likely differ from these blood-only repertoires.

For this clone: Its target is unknown.

Produced via immunoSEQ multiplex PCR; TCRdb's table is partial and in-frame only. This sample yields 1 million to 1.2 million clones, of which roughly 77% are seen a single time; about 0.94% belongs to the top ten. All donors were Caucasian adults living in Nashville, Tennessee. CDR3 length equals 12 residues. V was cut by 1 base and J by 6 bases, with 6 bases left in between. Germline CDR1 reads MDHEN; CDR2 reads SYDVKM. This chain uses TRBV28 with TRBJ1-1; maybe TRBD1 (5 bases). Material: memory CD4+ T cells from PBMCs. Subset noted: CD45RA-negative fraction. The receptor comes from a man younger than 30 in good health. Some clones in this sample may be carry-over from other donors' samples. The CDR3 is CASSLLTAEAFF. CDR3 DNA: TGTGCCAGCAGTTTATTGACAGCTGAAGCTTTCTTT.